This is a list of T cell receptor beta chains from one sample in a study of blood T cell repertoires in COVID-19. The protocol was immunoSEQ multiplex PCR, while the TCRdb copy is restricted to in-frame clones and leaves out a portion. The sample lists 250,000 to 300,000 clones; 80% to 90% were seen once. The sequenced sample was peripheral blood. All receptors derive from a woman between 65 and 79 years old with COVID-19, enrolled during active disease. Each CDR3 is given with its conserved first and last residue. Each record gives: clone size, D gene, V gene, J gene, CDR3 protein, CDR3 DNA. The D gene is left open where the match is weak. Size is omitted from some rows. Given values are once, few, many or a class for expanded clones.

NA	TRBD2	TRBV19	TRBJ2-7	CASSIKWAGGLYEQYF	TGTGCCAGTAGTATTAAGTGGGCGGGAGGTCTTTACGAGCAGTACTTC
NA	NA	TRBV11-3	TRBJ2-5	CASSPSAVQETQYF	TGTGCCAGCAGCCCTTCAGCGGTCCAAGAGACCCAGTACTTC
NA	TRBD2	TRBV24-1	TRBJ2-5	CATSDSGLAGRETQYF	TGTGCCACCAGTGACTCCGGACTAGCGGGTCGAGAGACCCAGTACTTC
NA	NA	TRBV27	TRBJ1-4	CASSPRVATSNEKLFF	TGTGCCAGCAGTCCGCGGGTTGCAACTTCTAATGAAAAACTGTTTTTT
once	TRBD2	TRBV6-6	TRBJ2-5	CASSFTTSGRETQYF	TGTGCCAGCAGTTTTACGACTAGCGGGAGAGAGACCCAGTACTTC
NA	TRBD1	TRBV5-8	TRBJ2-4	CASSERGQAKNIQYF	TGTGCCAGCAGCGAGAGGGGACAGGCAAAAAACATTCAGTACTTC
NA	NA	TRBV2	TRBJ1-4	CASSELRTPNEKLFF	TGTGCCAGCAGTGAATTGAGGACTCCGAATGAAAAACTGTTTTTT
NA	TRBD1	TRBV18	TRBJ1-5	CASSPGTGNDQPQHF	TGTGCCAGCTCACCTGGGACAGGGAACGATCAGCCCCAGCATTTT
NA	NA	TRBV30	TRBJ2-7	CAWRGTGTAEYF	TGTGCCTGGAGGGGCACCGGGACTGCGGAGTACTTC
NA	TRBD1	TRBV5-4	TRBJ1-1	CASSLAPTGGGLAFF	TGTGCCAGCAGCTTGGCCCCGACAGGGGGCGGTTTAGCTTTCTTT
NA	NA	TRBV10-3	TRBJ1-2	CALADRSNYGYTF	TGTGCCCTCGCGGACAGATCTAACTATGGCTACACCTTC
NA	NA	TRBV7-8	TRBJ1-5	CASSWGGSPYSNQPQHF	TGTGCCAGCAGTTGGGGAGGTTCCCCATATAGCAATCAGCCCCAGCATTTT
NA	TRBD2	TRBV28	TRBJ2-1	CASSPFAGGNEQFF	TGTGCCAGCAGCCCATTCGCGGGAGGTAATGAGCAGTTCTTC
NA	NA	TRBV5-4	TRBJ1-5	CASSLQGYNQPQHF	TGTGCCAGCAGCTTGCAGGGGTACAATCAGCCCCAGCATTTT
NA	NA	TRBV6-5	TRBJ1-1	CASSLPGGTEAFF	TGTGCCAGCAGTTTACCGGGGGGCACTGAAGCTTTCTTT
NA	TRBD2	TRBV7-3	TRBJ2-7	CASSLGLAGNHEQYF	TGTGCCAGCAGCTTAGGACTAGCGGGTAACCACGAGCAGTACTTC
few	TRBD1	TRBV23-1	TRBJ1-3	CASSQTIQGAGRENTIYF	TGCGCCAGCAGTCAGACCATCCAGGGGGCAGGGCGGGAAAACACCATATATTTT
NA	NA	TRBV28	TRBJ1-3	CASRGGSRNTIYF	TGTGCCAGCAGGGGGGGGTCCCGGAACACCATATATTTT
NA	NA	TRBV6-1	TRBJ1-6	CASSDLQTYNSPLHF	TGTGCCAGCAGTGATTTACAGACCTATAATTCACCCCTCCACTTT
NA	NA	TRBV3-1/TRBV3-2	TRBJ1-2	CASSPRPETITFYGYTF	TGTGCCAGCAGCCCCCGGCCAGAGACTATTACCTTCTATGGCTACACCTTC
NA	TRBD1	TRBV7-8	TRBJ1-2	CASSTGTESGYTF	TGTGCCAGCAGTACCGGGACAGAAAGCGGCTACACCTTC
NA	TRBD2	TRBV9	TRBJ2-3	CASGAGGPSDTQYF	TGTGCCAGCGGGGCGGGAGGGCCTTCAGATACGCAGTATTTT
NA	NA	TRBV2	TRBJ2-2	CASSDLTLNTGELFF	TGTGCCAGCAGTGACCTGACTTTAAACACCGGGGAGCTGTTTTTT
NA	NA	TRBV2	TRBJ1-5	CASSLNLSNQPQHF	TGTGCCAGCAGTCTAAATCTGAGCAATCAGCCCCAGCATTTT
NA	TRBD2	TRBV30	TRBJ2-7	CAWRRGFEQYF	TGTGCCTGGAGGCGGGGGTTCGAGCAGTACTTC
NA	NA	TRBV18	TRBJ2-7	CASSYNSYEQYF	TGTGCCAGCTCATACAACTCCTACGAGCAGTACTTC
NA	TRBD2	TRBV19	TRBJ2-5	CASSTGLAGRETQYF	TGTGCCAGTAGTACCGGACTAGCGGGTCGGGAGACCCAGTACTTC
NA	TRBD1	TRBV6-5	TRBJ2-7	CASRLENRGPYEQYF	TGTGCCAGCAGGTTGGAGAACAGGGGGCCCTACGAGCAGTACTTC
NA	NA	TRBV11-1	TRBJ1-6	CASSDPSRADSPLHF	TGTGCCAGCAGCGACCCGTCCAGGGCGGATTCACCCCTCCACTTT
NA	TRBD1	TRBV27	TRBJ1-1	CASRGQGAFTEAFF	TGTGCCAGCCGTGGACAGGGGGCGTTCACTGAAGCTTTCTTT
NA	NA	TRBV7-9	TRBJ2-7	CASSLDPSSYEQYF	TGTGCCAGCAGCTTAGACCCGAGCTCCTACGAGCAGTACTTC
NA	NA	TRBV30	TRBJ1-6	CAWSVLQTGTDNNSPLHF	TGTGCCTGGAGTGTACTCCAGACCGGGACTGATAATAATTCACCCCTCCACTTT
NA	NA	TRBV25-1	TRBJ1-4	CASSLSPTNEKLFF	TGTGCCAGCTCCCTTAGTCCAACTAATGAAAAACTGTTTTTT
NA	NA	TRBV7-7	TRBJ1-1	CASNTSKRWGTEAFF	TGTGCTAGCAACACTAGTAAGAGATGGGGCACTGAAGCTTTCTTT
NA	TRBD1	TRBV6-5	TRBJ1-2	CASSYSVRGHYGYTF	TGTGCCAGCAGTTACTCCGTCAGGGGGCACTATGGCTACACCTTC
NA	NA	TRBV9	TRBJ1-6	CASSAGQVNSPLHF	TGTGCCAGCAGCGCGGGACAAGTAAATTCACCCCTCCACTTT
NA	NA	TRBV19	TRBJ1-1	CASSIRGGTSTEAFF	TGTGCCAGTAGTATTCGCGGAGGAACAAGCACTGAAGCTTTCTTT
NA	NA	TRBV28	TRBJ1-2	CASSTSTGYTF	NA
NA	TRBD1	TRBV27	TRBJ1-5	CASRGTGGYNQPQHF	TGTGCCAGCAGAGGGACAGGGGGCTACAATCAGCCCCAGCATTTT
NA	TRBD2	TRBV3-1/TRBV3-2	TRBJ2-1	CASSASGTMRDEQFF	TGTGCCAGCAGCGCCAGCGGGACCATGAGGGATGAGCAGTTCTTC
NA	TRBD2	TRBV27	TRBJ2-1	CASSLSGGSYNEQFF	TGTGCCAGCAGTTTATCGGGGGGGAGTTATAATGAGCAGTTCTTC
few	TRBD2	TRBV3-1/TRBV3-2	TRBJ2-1	CASSRGLAGDGDNEQFF	TGTGCCAGCAGCCGGGGACTAGCGGGAGACGGGGACAATGAGCAGTTCTTC
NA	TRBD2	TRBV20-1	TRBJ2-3	CSASATSADTQYF	TGCAGTGCTAGTGCAACTAGCGCAGATACGCAGTATTTT
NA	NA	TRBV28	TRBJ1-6	CASSPPSGLPRAPLHF	TGTGCCAGCAGTCCCCCATCCGGACTGCCGCGGGCACCCCTCCACTTT
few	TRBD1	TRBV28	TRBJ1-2	CASREQGRHNYGYTF	TGTGCCAGCAGGGAACAGGGGCGGCATAACTATGGCTACACCTTC
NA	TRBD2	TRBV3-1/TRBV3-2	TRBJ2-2	CASRGTSGRKVGELFF	TGTGCCAGCAGGGGGACTAGCGGGAGGAAGGTCGGGGAGCTGTTTTTT
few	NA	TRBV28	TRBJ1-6	CASSLVGLGVSNSPLHF	TGTGCCAGCAGTTTAGTAGGGTTGGGAGTTTCTAATTCACCCCTCCACTTT
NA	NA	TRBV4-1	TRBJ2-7	CASSQGPYEQYF	TGCGCCAGCAGCCAAGGGCCGTACGAGCAGTACTTC
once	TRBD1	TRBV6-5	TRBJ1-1	CASLGQESTEAFF	TGTGCCAGCCTAGGACAGGAGAGCACTGAAGCTTTCTTT
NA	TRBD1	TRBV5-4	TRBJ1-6	CASSLGQGAISPLHF	TGTGCCAGCAGCCTAGGACAGGGGGCGATTTCACCCCTCCACTTT
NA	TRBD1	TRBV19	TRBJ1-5	CASSRMSGGNQPQHF	TGTGCCAGTAGTCGGATGTCAGGGGGGAATCAGCCCCAGCATTTT
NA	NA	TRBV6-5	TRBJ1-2	CATLRDTYGYTF	TGTGCCACCCTACGGGACACCTATGGCTACACCTTC
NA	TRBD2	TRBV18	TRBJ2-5	CASSLRSGGETQYF	TGTGCCAGCTCACTACGTAGCGGGGGGGAGACCCAGTACTTC
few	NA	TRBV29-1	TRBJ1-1	CSVGGGTEAFF	TGCAGCGTTGGAGGGGGTACTGAAGCTTTCTTT
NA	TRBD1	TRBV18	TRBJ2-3	CASSPYTRTGLPDTQYF	TGTGCCAGCTCACCATATACTCGGACAGGGCTACCAGATACGCAGTATTTT
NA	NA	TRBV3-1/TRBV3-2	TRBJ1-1	CASSARGGTEAFF	TGTGCCAGCAGTGCAAGGGGAGGTACTGAAGCTTTCTTT
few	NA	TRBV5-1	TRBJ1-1	CASRSIDSTEAFF	TGCGCCAGCAGATCCATCGACAGCACTGAAGCTTTCTTT
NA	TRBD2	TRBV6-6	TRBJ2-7	CASSYSRAGGSEQYF	TGTGCCAGCAGTTACTCGAGGGCGGGAGGAAGTGAGCAGTACTTC